Listed below are T cell receptor beta chains from one sample, sequenced in a study of blood T cell repertoires in COVID-19. Sequencing used immunoSEQ multiplex PCR; TCRdb keeps in-frame clones, though not all of them. The data contain about 250,000 clones, approximately 79% of them singletons. Sequencing input: peripheral blood. The receptors shown here come from an elderly woman with active or convalescent COVID-19. Both conserved end residues are part of each CDR3.

v_gene: TRBV6-5; CDR3aa: CASKSSTRYEQYF
v_gene: TRBV19; CDR3aa: CASSTSGQLNTEAFF
v_gene: TRBV5-1; CDR3aa: CASSLLSGGAAYEQFF
v_gene: TRBV6-2/TRBV6-3; CDR3aa: CASSYSQNIQYF
v_gene: TRBV2; CDR3aa: CASMRISGANVLTF
v_gene: TRBV4-1; CDR3aa: CASSHTLTSGQETQYF
v_gene: TRBV12-3/TRBV12-4; CDR3aa: CASSPQDNYGYTF
v_gene: TRBV19; CDR3aa: CASSIRQGFLQNEKLFF
v_gene: TRBV19; CDR3aa: CASSIEDRGRWEQFF
v_gene: TRBV28; CDR3aa: CASSFVGRTRFYF
v_gene: TRBV2; CDR3aa: CASSEEAGGFTEAFF
v_gene: TRBV10-1; CDR3aa: CASSGTIRRAEAFF
v_gene: TRBV24-1; CDR3aa: CATSNYLSGGYTF
v_gene: TRBV24-1; CDR3aa: CATSDPVTQYF
v_gene: TRBV28; CDR3aa: CASSFRLGLADPRDTQYF
v_gene: TRBV4-1; CDR3aa: CASSDTRLAGWGEQFF
v_gene: TRBV6-5; CDR3aa: CASRDRGGDTEAFF
v_gene: TRBV5-1; CDR3aa: CASSLGQEKQFF
v_gene: TRBV10-3; CDR3aa: CATIRDRGSGELFF
v_gene: TRBV18; CDR3aa: CASSPDIGGAHRLAHGYTF
v_gene: TRBV9; CDR3aa: CASSIETGGTEAFF
v_gene: TRBV6-1; CDR3aa: CASSEARPGKGQPQHF
v_gene: TRBV6-5; CDR3aa: CASRQRLAKNIQYF